Listed below are T cell receptor beta chains from one sample, sequenced in a study of cytomegalovirus exposure and HLA in healthy donors. Generated by immunoSEQ multiplex PCR, the TCRdb table keeps only in-frame clones and is missing some. Found here are more than 150,000 clones, about 90% of them singletons; the top ten hold 0.2% to 0.3%. The material sequenced was PBMCs. The receptor set was obtained from a girl under two years old in good health and CMV-seronegative. Each CDR3 is given with its conserved first and last residue. A D gene is named only where the DNA matches it firmly. Clone sizes are given selectively: once, few, many, or a class where the clone is expanded.

>TRBV6-6|TRBJ2-7|.|.
TGTGCCAGCGGGACTGCCTACGAGCAGTACTTC
CASGTAYEQYF
>TRBV6-5|TRBJ2-5|TRBD1|.
TGTGCCAGCAGTTACTGGACAGGACAAGAGACCCAGTACTTC
CASSYWTGQETQYF
>TRBV15|TRBJ2-7|.|.
TGTGCCACCAGCAGAGATTCCGTATACTACGAGCAGTACTTC
CATSRDSVYYEQYF
>TRBV10-3|TRBJ2-3|TRBD2|.
TGTGCCATCAGTAGACTAGCGGGAGCTCTAGATACGCAGTATTTT
CAISRLAGALDTQYF
>TRBV6-1|TRBJ1-1|.|few
TGTGCCAGCAGATTCCGGGACACTTTTGATATCGAAGCTTTCTTT
CASRFRDTFDIEAFF
>TRBV12-2|TRBJ2-2|.|.
TGTGCAAGTCTCCGGACTACAGGTTGCGCGAACACCGGGGAGCTGTTTTTT
CASLRTTGCANTGELFF
>TRBV11-3|TRBJ1-3|TRBD1|.
TGTGCCAGCAGCTCCGCAACCGGGACAGGCTCTGGAAACACCATATATTTT
CASSSATGTGSGNTIYF
>TRBV10-3|TRBJ1-2|.|.
TGTGCCTCGAGAGAGCGCTTGCTTAGCTATGGCTACACCTTC
CASRERLLSYGYTF
>TRBV5-1|TRBJ2-5|.|few
TGCGCCAGCAGCTTGGGTGTAGGAGTACAAGAGACCCAGTACTTC
CASSLGVGVQETQYF
>TRBV6-5|TRBJ1-5|.|.
TGTGCCAGCGGGGGGGCAGCCCAGCATTTT
CASGGAAQHF
>TRBV11-2|TRBJ1-3|TRBD1|.
TGTGCCAGCAGCCCCACAGGGACAGTTCCTGGAAACACCATATATTTT
CASSPTGTVPGNTIYF
>TRBV5-6|TRBJ1-1|.|.
TGTGCCAGCAGCTTGAGGGCAGGGGAGATTGAAGCTTTCTTT
CASSLRAGEIEAFF
>TRBV16|TRBJ2-7|TRBD2|few
TGTGCCAGCAGCCGGACTAGCGCCTACGAGCAGTACTTC
CASSRTSAYEQYF
>TRBV7-7|TRBJ2-3|.|.
TGTGCTAGCAGCTTAGTTGGCGGATCTAGCACAGATACGCAGTATTTT
CASSLVGGSSTDTQYF
>TRBV30|TRBJ2-7|TRBD2|.
TGTGCCTGGAGTCGGACTAGCGGAAGCTCCTACGAGCAGTACTTC
CAWSRTSGSSYEQYF
>TRBV7-2|TRBJ1-5|.|.
TGTGCCAGCAGCTCCCGGTCAGGTGACAATCAGCCCCAGCATTTT
CASSSRSGDNQPQHF
>TRBV19|TRBJ2-5|.|once
TGTGCCAGTAGTATTGTGCGTGTATTTGGAGGCCAAGAGACCCAGTACTTC
CASSIVRVFGGQETQYF
>TRBV21-1|TRBJ2-1|.|.
TGTGCCAGCAGCACCCAGACTAGCGGGGGGGACAATGAGCAGTTCTTC
CASSTQTSGGDNEQFF
>TRBV18|TRBJ2-7|.|.
TGTGCCAGCTCACCGGCCTCCTACGAGCAGTACTTC
CASSPASYEQYF
>TRBV7-9|TRBJ1-6|.|.
TGTGCCAGCAGCTTGGGGGGGGGCGCTTATAATTCACCCCTCCACTTT
CASSLGGGAYNSPLHF
>TRBV4-3|TRBJ2-7|.|.
TGCGCCAGCAGCCAAGGCGTTAGCGGCTACGAGCAGTACTTC
CASSQGVSGYEQYF
>TRBV29-1|TRBJ1-1|TRBD1|.
TGCAGCGTTGAAGATACAGGGGTAAACACTGAAGCTTTCTTT
CSVEDTGVNTEAFF
>TRBV27|TRBJ1-6|TRBD1|.
TGTGCCAGCAGTTTCTCCGGGACAGGGAGGGCACCCCTCCACTTT
CASSFSGTGRAPLHF
>TRBV19|TRBJ2-1|TRBD1|.
TGTGCCAGTAGCCGGGACAGTTTAAATGAGCAGTTCTTC
CASSRDSLNEQFF
>TRBV9|TRBJ2-3|TRBD2|.
TGTGCCAGCAGCGGGGGAGGCGGGAGGATTTTAGATACGCAGTATTTT
CASSGGGGRILDTQYF
>TRBV7-9|TRBJ1-1|.|.
TGTGCCAGCAGCTTAGAGCTGAGGGTCGCTGAAGCTTTCTTT
CASSLELRVAEAFF